The rows below give T cell receptor beta chains drawn from one sample of a study of blood T cell repertoires in COVID-19. Produced via immunoSEQ multiplex PCR; TCRdb's table is partial and in-frame only. In the table there are under 150,000 clones, approximately 91% of which are singletons. The sample comprised peripheral blood. All receptors come from a woman aged 70-85 years who had recovered from COVID-19. Each CDR3 is given with its conserved first and last residue. Each record gives: V gene, CDR3 length, D gene, clone size, J gene, CDR3 DNA, CDR3 protein. A D gene is named only where the DNA matches it firmly. Clone size is not always given. Where it is, it says once, few, many or a class for expanded clones.

v_call: TRBV7-2
cdr3_length: 13
d_call: .
clone_size: .
j_call: TRBJ2-7
cdr3_nt: TGTGCCAGCAGCTCCGACTTGACCTACGAGCAGTACTTC
cdr3_aa: CASSSDLTYEQYF

v_call: TRBV5-1
cdr3_length: 14
d_call: .
clone_size: .
j_call: TRBJ1-1
cdr3_nt: TGCGCCAGCAGCTTTCAGGGGATGAACACTGAAGCTTTCTTT
cdr3_aa: CASSFQGMNTEAFF

v_call: TRBV6-5
cdr3_length: 15
d_call: .
clone_size: .
j_call: TRBJ2-7
cdr3_nt: TGTGCCAGCAGCCCCAGGCAGGGAAAGACCTACGAGCAGTACTTC
cdr3_aa: CASSPRQGKTYEQYF

v_call: TRBV9
cdr3_length: 15
d_call: TRBD1
clone_size: .
j_call: TRBJ1-1
cdr3_nt: TGTGCCAGCAGCGTAGTTGGACAGGGATACACTGAAGCTTTCTTT
cdr3_aa: CASSVVGQGYTEAFF

v_call: TRBV28
cdr3_length: 13
d_call: .
clone_size: few
j_call: TRBJ1-3
cdr3_nt: TGTGCCAGCATAGGTGGGGGCGGAAACACCATATATTTT
cdr3_aa: CASIGGGGNTIYF

v_call: TRBV6-5
cdr3_length: 15
d_call: TRBD2
clone_size: .
j_call: TRBJ2-1
cdr3_nt: TGTGCCAGCAGTTACGGCGGGGGGGCCGGGAATGAGCAGTTCTTC
cdr3_aa: CASSYGGGAGNEQFF

v_call: TRBV2
cdr3_length: 14
d_call: TRBD1
clone_size: .
j_call: TRBJ1-6
cdr3_nt: TGTGCCAGCAGGGCTCGACAGGGGGGATCACCCCTCCACTTT
cdr3_aa: CASRARQGGSPLHF

v_call: TRBV7-2
cdr3_length: 17
d_call: TRBD1
clone_size: .
j_call: TRBJ2-5
cdr3_nt: TGTGCCAGCAGCTTAGGTCGCAGGGGGCTGGACCAAGAGACCCAGTACTTC
cdr3_aa: CASSLGRRGLDQETQYF

v_call: TRBV4-3
cdr3_length: 13
d_call: .
clone_size: few
j_call: TRBJ1-1
cdr3_nt: TGCGCCAGCAGCCAAGTGGCTGGGACAGAAGCTTTCTTT
cdr3_aa: CASSQVAGTEAFF

v_call: TRBV7-2
cdr3_length: 15
d_call: TRBD1
clone_size: .
j_call: TRBJ2-1
cdr3_nt: TGTGCCAGCAGCCCGACAGGGGTCAACTACAATGAGCAGTTCTTC
cdr3_aa: CASSPTGVNYNEQFF

v_call: TRBV5-6
cdr3_length: 17
d_call: TRBD1
clone_size: .
j_call: TRBJ1-6
cdr3_nt: TGTGCCAGCAGGTTGGGCATGAGGGACAGGGGGGATTCACCCCTCCACTTT
cdr3_aa: CASRLGMRDRGDSPLHF

v_call: TRBV5-4
cdr3_length: 16
d_call: .
clone_size: few
j_call: TRBJ1-6
cdr3_nt: TGTGCCAGCAGCTCAGGCCCACTAGGGTTCAATTCACCCCTCCACTTT
cdr3_aa: CASSSGPLGFNSPLHF

v_call: TRBV24-1
cdr3_length: 15
d_call: .
clone_size: .
j_call: TRBJ2-1
cdr3_nt: TGTGCCACCAGTGATTCGGACTCCCTCTACAATGAGCAGTTCTTC
cdr3_aa: CATSDSDSLYNEQFF

v_call: TRBV11-2
cdr3_length: 17
d_call: .
clone_size: once
j_call: TRBJ2-1
cdr3_nt: TGTGCCAGCAGCTTAGTGTTGGGCGGGACTGGCTACAATGAGCAGTTCTTC
cdr3_aa: CASSLVLGGTGYNEQFF

v_call: TRBV7-3
cdr3_length: 13
d_call: .
clone_size: .
j_call: TRBJ2-1
cdr3_nt: TGTGCCAGCAGCCCACGGGTGTACAATGAGCAGTTCTTC
cdr3_aa: CASSPRVYNEQFF

v_call: TRBV5-1
cdr3_length: 15
d_call: TRBD2
clone_size: .
j_call: TRBJ2-3
cdr3_nt: TGCGCCAGCAGCCTCCAGAATAGCGGGACAGATACGCAGTATTTT
cdr3_aa: CASSLQNSGTDTQYF

v_call: TRBV7-9
cdr3_length: 14
d_call: .
clone_size: .
j_call: TRBJ1-1
cdr3_nt: TGTGCCAGCAGCACGGGACACTCGAACACTGAAGCTTTCTTT
cdr3_aa: CASSTGHSNTEAFF

v_call: TRBV28
cdr3_length: 14
d_call: .
clone_size: once
j_call: TRBJ1-6
cdr3_nt: TGTGCCAGCACCCTCGGGCAGGGTAATTCACCCCTCCACTTT
cdr3_aa: CASTLGQGNSPLHF

v_call: TRBV7-2
cdr3_length: 16
d_call: .
clone_size: .
j_call: TRBJ2-7
cdr3_nt: TGTGCCAGCAGCCAGCGTTCTGGGGGGAGCTCCTACGAGCAGTACTTC
cdr3_aa: CASSQRSGGSSYEQYF

v_call: TRBV30
cdr3_length: 15
d_call: .
clone_size: .
j_call: TRBJ1-2
cdr3_nt: TGTGCCTGGAGGCGCCCGGGGGGGAGGAGGGATGGCTACACCTTC
cdr3_aa: CAWRRPGGRRDGYTF

v_call: TRBV9
cdr3_length: 15
d_call: .
clone_size: once
j_call: TRBJ2-1
cdr3_nt: TGTGCCAGCAGCGTAGCCCCCGTGGGAGACAATGAGCAGTTCTTC
cdr3_aa: CASSVAPVGDNEQFF

v_call: TRBV3-1/TRBV3-2
cdr3_length: 12
d_call: .
clone_size: .
j_call: TRBJ2-1
cdr3_nt: TGTGCCAGCAGCCAAGTAGGGGGTGAGCAGTTCTTC
cdr3_aa: CASSQVGGEQFF

v_call: TRBV6-6
cdr3_length: 14
d_call: TRBD2
clone_size: .
j_call: TRBJ2-1
cdr3_nt: TGTGCCAGCACTAGCGGGGGGGCCTACAATGAGCAGTTCTTC
cdr3_aa: CASTSGGAYNEQFF

v_call: TRBV4-3
cdr3_length: 16
d_call: .
clone_size: .
j_call: TRBJ2-6
cdr3_nt: TGCGCCAGCAGCCGGACAGATGTCTCTGGGGCCAACGTCCTGACTTTC
cdr3_aa: CASSRTDVSGANVLTF

v_call: TRBV7-3
cdr3_length: 14
d_call: .
clone_size: .
j_call: TRBJ1-1
cdr3_nt: TGTGCCAGCAGCTTAGGAGGGGTGAACACTGAAGCTTTCTTT
cdr3_aa: CASSLGGVNTEAFF

v_call: TRBV28
cdr3_length: 15
d_call: .
clone_size: .
j_call: TRBJ2-4
cdr3_nt: TGTGCCAGCAGTTTAGGAGGGGGCGCTGGGAACATTCAGTACTTC
cdr3_aa: CASSLGGGAGNIQYF

v_call: TRBV3-1/TRBV3-2
cdr3_length: 15
d_call: TRBD2
clone_size: .
j_call: TRBJ2-3
cdr3_nt: TGTGCCAGCAGGCGCGCTCTTCGGGGGGCAGATACGCAGTATTTT
cdr3_aa: CASRRALRGADTQYF

v_call: TRBV10-1
cdr3_length: 13
d_call: TRBD2
clone_size: .
j_call: TRBJ2-5
cdr3_nt: TGCGCCAGCAGTACTAGCGGGGAAGAGACCCAGTACTTC
cdr3_aa: CASSTSGEETQYF

v_call: TRBV4-2
cdr3_length: 16
d_call: TRBD2
clone_size: .
j_call: TRBJ2-3
cdr3_nt: TGTGCCAGCAGCCAAGGCGTCAGCGGGAGTGCAGATACGCAGTATTTT
cdr3_aa: CASSQGVSGSADTQYF

v_call: TRBV29-1
cdr3_length: 13
d_call: .
clone_size: .
j_call: TRBJ1-1
cdr3_nt: TGCAGCGCCGGTGGACAGCGGGGGGCTGAAGCTTTCTTT
cdr3_aa: CSAGGQRGAEAFF

v_call: TRBV25-1
cdr3_length: 14
d_call: .
clone_size: .
j_call: TRBJ2-1
cdr3_nt: TGTGCCAGCAGTGAATTAGATGAAGGGGATAAGCAGTTCTTC
cdr3_aa: CASSELDEGDKQFF

v_call: TRBV6-5
cdr3_length: 12
d_call: .
clone_size: .
j_call: TRBJ2-7
cdr3_nt: TGTGCCAGCAGTCGAAACAGGGACGAGCAGTACTTC
cdr3_aa: CASSRNRDEQYF

v_call: TRBV12-3/TRBV12-4
cdr3_length: 13
d_call: TRBD1
clone_size: few
j_call: TRBJ2-7
cdr3_nt: TGTGCCAGCAGCCGGACAGGGACCTACGAGCAGTACTTC
cdr3_aa: CASSRTGTYEQYF

v_call: TRBV7-2
cdr3_length: 16
d_call: TRBD2
clone_size: .
j_call: TRBJ2-3
cdr3_nt: TGTGCCAGCAGCTTAATCCCTAGCGGGGCTTCAGATACGCAGTATTTT
cdr3_aa: CASSLIPSGASDTQYF

v_call: TRBV6-5
cdr3_length: 14
d_call: TRBD1
clone_size: .
j_call: TRBJ1-3
cdr3_nt: TGTGCCACCGAACTTCGGGACAGGGGAAACACCATATATTTT
cdr3_aa: CATELRDRGNTIYF

v_call: TRBV27
cdr3_length: 15
d_call: .
clone_size: .
j_call: TRBJ2-5
cdr3_nt: TGTGCCACCCGAGAGGGTACGTTCCGGGTGGAGACCCAGTACTTC
cdr3_aa: CATREGTFRVETQYF

v_call: TRBV4-2
cdr3_length: 14
d_call: TRBD2
clone_size: once
j_call: TRBJ2-7
cdr3_nt: TGTGCCAGCAGCCCCCGCGGGGGCTCCTACGAGCAGTACTTC
cdr3_aa: CASSPRGGSYEQYF

v_call: TRBV4-2
cdr3_length: 21
d_call: TRBD2
clone_size: .
j_call: TRBJ2-6
cdr3_nt: TGTGCCAGCAGCCAAGATCCGGGACTAGCGGGGGGGAACTCTGGGGCCAACGTCCTGACTTTC
cdr3_aa: CASSQDPGLAGGNSGANVLTF

v_call: TRBV10-3
cdr3_length: 14
d_call: .
clone_size: .
j_call: TRBJ2-7
cdr3_nt: TGTGCCATCAGTGGGCCGGACAGCTCCTACGAGCAGTACTTC
cdr3_aa: CAISGPDSSYEQYF

v_call: TRBV10-3
cdr3_length: 13
d_call: TRBD1
clone_size: .
j_call: TRBJ2-3
cdr3_nt: TGTGCCATCAGGAGGACAGGGCCAGATACGCAGTATTTT
cdr3_aa: CAIRRTGPDTQYF

v_call: TRBV9
cdr3_length: 15
d_call: TRBD2
clone_size: once
j_call: TRBJ2-1
cdr3_nt: TGTGCCAGCAGCGTAGACCCTAGCGGGAGTCCGGAGCAGTTCTTC
cdr3_aa: CASSVDPSGSPEQFF

v_call: TRBV6-6
cdr3_length: 15
d_call: .
clone_size: .
j_call: TRBJ2-1
cdr3_nt: TGTGCCAGCATCCAACAGGGTGGGTCCTACAATGAGCAGTTCTTC
cdr3_aa: CASIQQGGSYNEQFF

v_call: TRBV7-2
cdr3_length: 15
d_call: TRBD2
clone_size: .
j_call: TRBJ2-5
cdr3_nt: TGTGCCAGCAGCGGGGGGAGGGGCGGGCCAGAGACCCAGTACTTC
cdr3_aa: CASSGGRGGPETQYF

v_call: TRBV11-2
cdr3_length: 15
d_call: .
clone_size: .
j_call: TRBJ2-1
cdr3_nt: TGTGCCAGCAGCTTTCTAGGCGACTCCTACAATGAGCAGTTCTTC
cdr3_aa: CASSFLGDSYNEQFF

v_call: TRBV3-1/TRBV3-2
cdr3_length: 14
d_call: TRBD2
clone_size: .
j_call: TRBJ2-7
cdr3_nt: TGTGCCAGCAGCCAAGAGGGGACTAGATCCGAGCAGTACTTC
cdr3_aa: CASSQEGTRSEQYF

v_call: TRBV6-2/TRBV6-3
cdr3_length: 15
d_call: TRBD2
clone_size: .
j_call: TRBJ2-1
cdr3_nt: TGTGCCAGCAGTTACGGTAGCGGGGACTACAATGAGCAGTTCTTC
cdr3_aa: CASSYGSGDYNEQFF

v_call: TRBV6-6
cdr3_length: 12
d_call: TRBD1
clone_size: .
j_call: TRBJ1-2
cdr3_nt: TGTGCCAGCAGTACAGGGGGCTATGGCTACACCTTC
cdr3_aa: CASSTGGYGYTF

v_call: TRBV5-1
cdr3_length: 15
d_call: TRBD1
clone_size: .
j_call: TRBJ1-4
cdr3_nt: TGCGCCAGCAGCTTGACCGGGACAGCTAATGAAAAACTGTTTTTT
cdr3_aa: CASSLTGTANEKLFF

v_call: TRBV29-1
cdr3_length: 13
d_call: .
clone_size: .
j_call: TRBJ2-2
cdr3_nt: TGCAGCGTTGAAGAAACTAACACCGGGGAGCTGTTTTTT
cdr3_aa: CSVEETNTGELFF

v_call: TRBV4-1
cdr3_length: 15
d_call: TRBD2
clone_size: .
j_call: TRBJ2-1
cdr3_nt: TGCGCCAGCAGCCAAGAGGCAGCGGGAGTGAATGAGCAGTTCTTC
cdr3_aa: CASSQEAAGVNEQFF